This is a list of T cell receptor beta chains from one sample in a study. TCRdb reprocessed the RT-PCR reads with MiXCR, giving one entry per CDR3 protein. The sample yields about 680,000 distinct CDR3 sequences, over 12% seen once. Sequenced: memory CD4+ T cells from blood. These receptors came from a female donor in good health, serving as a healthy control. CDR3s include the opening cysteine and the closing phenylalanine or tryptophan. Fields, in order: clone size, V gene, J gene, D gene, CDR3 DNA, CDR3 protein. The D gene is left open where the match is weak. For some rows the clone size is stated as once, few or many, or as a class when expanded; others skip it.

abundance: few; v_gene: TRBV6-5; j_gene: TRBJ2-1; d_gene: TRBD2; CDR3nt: TGTGCCAGCATCGCCCGCTGGACTAGCGGGGCCTACAATGAGCAGTTCTTC; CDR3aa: CASIARWTSGAYNEQFF
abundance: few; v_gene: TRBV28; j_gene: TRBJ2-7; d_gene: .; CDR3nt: TGTGCCAGCAGTTTTGGGAATAGCATCTACGAGCAGTACTTC; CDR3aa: CASSFGNSIYEQYF
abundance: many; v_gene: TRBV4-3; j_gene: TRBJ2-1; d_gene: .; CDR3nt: TGCGCCAGCAGCCAAGATCCGGGACGGGGGCTAAAGGTCTTC; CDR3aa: CASSQDPGRGLKVF
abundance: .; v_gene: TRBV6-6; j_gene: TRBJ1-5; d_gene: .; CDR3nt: TGTGCCAGCAGTTACTCGCGACAAAGGGGCAATCAGCCCCAGCATTTT; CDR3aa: CASSYSRQRGNQPQHF
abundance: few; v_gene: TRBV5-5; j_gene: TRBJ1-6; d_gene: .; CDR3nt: TGTGCCAGCAGCTTGGCCGGGACCTATAATTCACCCCTCCACTTT; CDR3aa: CASSLAGTYNSPLHF
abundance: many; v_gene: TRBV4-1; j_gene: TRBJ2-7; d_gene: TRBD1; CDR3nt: TGCGCCAGCAGCCAAGGGCGGGACAGGGGTACCTACGAGCAGTACTTC; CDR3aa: CASSQGRDRGTYEQYF
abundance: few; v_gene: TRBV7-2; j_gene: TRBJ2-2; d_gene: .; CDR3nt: TGTGCCAGCAGCTCCTATAACGCCGTCACCGGGGAGCTGTTTTTT; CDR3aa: CASSSYNAVTGELFF
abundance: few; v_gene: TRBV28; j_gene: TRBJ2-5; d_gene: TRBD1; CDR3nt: TGTGCCAGCAGTACATGGGGGACAGGGGGTGAAGAGACCCAGTACTTC; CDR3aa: CASSTWGTGGEETQYF
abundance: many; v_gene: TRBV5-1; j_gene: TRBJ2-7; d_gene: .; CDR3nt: TGCGCCAGCAGCTTGGCAGCGGCCCTTGGGGAAGCCCTGTACTTC; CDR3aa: CASSLAAALGEALYF
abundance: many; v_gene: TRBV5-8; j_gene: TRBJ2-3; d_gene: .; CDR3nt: TGTGCCAGCAGCCCAGGGGCGCAGTATTTT; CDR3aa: CASSPGAQYF
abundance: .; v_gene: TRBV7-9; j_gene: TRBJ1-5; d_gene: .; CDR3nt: TGTGCCAGCAGCTTAATCGTGCCAGGGGCTCCCCAGCATTTT; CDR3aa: CASSLIVPGAPQHF
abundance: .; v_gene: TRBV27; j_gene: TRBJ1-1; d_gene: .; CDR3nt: TGTGCCAGCAGACGAATAAAGAACACTGAAGCTTTCTTT; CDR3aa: CASRRIKNTEAFF
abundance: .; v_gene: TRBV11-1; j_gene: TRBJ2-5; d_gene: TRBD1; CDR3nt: TGTGCCAGCAGCCCTGGGACAGTAGGTGATGAGACCCAGTACTTC; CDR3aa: CASSPGTVGDETQYF
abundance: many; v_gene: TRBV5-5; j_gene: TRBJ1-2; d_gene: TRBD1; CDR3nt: TGTGCCAGCAGCTTGGCCAGGACAGGGACCTATGGCTACACCTTC; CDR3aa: CASSLARTGTYGYTF
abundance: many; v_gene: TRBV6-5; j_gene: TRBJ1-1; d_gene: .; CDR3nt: TGTGCCAGCAAGACCCGGGGGGTGAACACTGAAGCTTTCTTT; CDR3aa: CASKTRGVNTEAFF
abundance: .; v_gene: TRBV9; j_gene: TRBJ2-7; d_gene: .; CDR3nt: TGTGCCAGCAGCGTAGGTCAGACCTACGAGCAGTACTTC; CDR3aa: CASSVGQTYEQYF
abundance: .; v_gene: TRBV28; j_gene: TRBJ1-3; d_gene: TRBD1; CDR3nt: TGTGCCAGCAGGGGGACAGTTTCCGGAAACACCATATATTTT; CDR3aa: CASRGTVSGNTIYF
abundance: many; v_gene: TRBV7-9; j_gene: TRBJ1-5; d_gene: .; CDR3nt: TGTGCCAGCAGCTTAGGTTCCAGGCAGCCCCAGCATTTT; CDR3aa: CASSLGSRQPQHF
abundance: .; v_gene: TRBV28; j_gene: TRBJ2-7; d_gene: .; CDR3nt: TGTGCCAGCAGTTTTCCCGGGGACTCCTACGAGCAGTACTTC; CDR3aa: CASSFPGDSYEQYF
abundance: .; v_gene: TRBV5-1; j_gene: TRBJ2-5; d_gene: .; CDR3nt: TGCGCCAGCAGCTCGTCGGGCCCAGGGTATGGGGAGACCCAGTACTTC; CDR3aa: CASSSSGPGYGETQYF
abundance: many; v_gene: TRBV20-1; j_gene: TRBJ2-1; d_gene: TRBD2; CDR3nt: TGCAGTGCTGGAGAAGCGGGAGGGACTGTCAATGAGCAGTTCTTC; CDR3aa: CSAGEAGGTVNEQFF
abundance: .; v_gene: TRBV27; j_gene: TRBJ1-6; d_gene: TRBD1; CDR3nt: TGTGCCAGCAGCAGGACAGGGGGTCCCCTCCACTTT; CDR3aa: CASSRTGGPLHF
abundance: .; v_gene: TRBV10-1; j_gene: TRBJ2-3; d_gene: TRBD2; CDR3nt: TGCTCCAGCAGTGCCCCTACTAGCGGGAGGTCCGTAGATACGCAGTATTTT; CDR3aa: CSSSAPTSGRSVDTQYF
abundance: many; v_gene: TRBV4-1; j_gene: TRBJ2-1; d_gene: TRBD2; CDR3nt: TGCGCCAGCAGACGCGCGGGACTACCTTCCTACAATGAGCAGTTCTTC; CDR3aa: CASRRAGLPSYNEQFF
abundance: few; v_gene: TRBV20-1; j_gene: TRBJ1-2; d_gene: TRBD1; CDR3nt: TGCAGTGCTCCCACAGGGGTGGGTTATGTCTATGGCTACACCTTC; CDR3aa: CSAPTGVGYVYGYTF
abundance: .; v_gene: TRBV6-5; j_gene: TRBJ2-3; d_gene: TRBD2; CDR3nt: TGTGCCAGCAGTTCCGCGAAGCGGGGCAGCACAGATACGCAGTATTTT; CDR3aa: CASSSAKRGSTDTQYF
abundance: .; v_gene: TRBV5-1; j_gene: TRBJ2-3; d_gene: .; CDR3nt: TGCGCCAGCAGCTTGGCCGGGGACTCAGATACGCAGTATTTT; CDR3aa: CASSLAGDSDTQYF
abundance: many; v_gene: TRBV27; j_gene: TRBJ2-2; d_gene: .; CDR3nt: TGTGCCAGCAGTGCTCAACAGGGGGGGACCGGGGAGCTGTTTTTT; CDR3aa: CASSAQQGGTGELFF
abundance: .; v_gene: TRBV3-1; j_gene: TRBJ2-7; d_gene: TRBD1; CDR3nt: TGTGCCAGCAGCCGGATCGGACAGGGGGACGACGAGCAGTACTTC; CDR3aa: CASSRIGQGDDEQYF
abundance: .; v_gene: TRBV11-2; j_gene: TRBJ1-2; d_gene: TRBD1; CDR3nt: TGTGCCAGCAGCTTTACCGGGACAGGGAGTAGAAGCGGCTACACCTTC; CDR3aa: CASSFTGTGSRSGYTF
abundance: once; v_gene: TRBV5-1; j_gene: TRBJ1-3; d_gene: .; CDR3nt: TGCGCCAGCAGCCCGTCCTCTGGGGCAAACACCATATATTTT; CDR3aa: CASSPSSGANTIYF
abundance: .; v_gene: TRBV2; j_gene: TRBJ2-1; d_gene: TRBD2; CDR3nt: TGTGCCAGCAAGATTAGCGGGATCGGTGAGCAGTTCTTC; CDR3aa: CASKISGIGEQFF
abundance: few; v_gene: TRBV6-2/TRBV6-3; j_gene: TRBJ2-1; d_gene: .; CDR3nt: TGTGCCAGCAGTTATTCCGGGAGAGACTACAATGAGCAGTTCTTC; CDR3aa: CASSYSGRDYNEQFF
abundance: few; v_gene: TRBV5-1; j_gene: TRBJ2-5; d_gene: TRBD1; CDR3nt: TGCGCCAGCAGCCCGGGACAGTACCAAGAGACCCAGTACTTC; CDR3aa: CASSPGQYQETQYF
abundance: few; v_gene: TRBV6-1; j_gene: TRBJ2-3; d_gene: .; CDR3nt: TGTGCCAGCAGTGAGCGAGCAGGGAGGACAGATACGCAGTATTTT; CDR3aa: CASSERAGRTDTQYF
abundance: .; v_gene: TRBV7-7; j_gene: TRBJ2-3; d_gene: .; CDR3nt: TGTGCCAGCAGCCAGGGGCAGGGAAGAGCGGGTACGCAGTATTTT; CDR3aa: CASSQGQGRAGTQYF
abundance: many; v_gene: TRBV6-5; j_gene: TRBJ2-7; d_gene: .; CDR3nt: TGTGCCAGCAGTTACCGCAGACAAGACTACGAGCAGTACTTC; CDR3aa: CASSYRRQDYEQYF
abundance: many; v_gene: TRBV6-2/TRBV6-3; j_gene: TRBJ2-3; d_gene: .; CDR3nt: TGTGCCAGCAGTTACGGCGGCCCCCCCGCAGATACGCAGTATTTT; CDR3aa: CASSYGGPPADTQYF